The 25 T cell receptor beta chains presented below share a single source sample, sequenced in a study of PD-L1 blockade in urothelial cancer. The assay was immunoSEQ multiplex PCR, and TCRdb's table has in-frame clones only and misses some. The data contain approximately 38,000 clones, approximately 86% of them singletons. Time point specified: peripheral blood 6 weeks after treatment start. Material: PBMCs, obtained around atezolizumab (anti-PD-L1) treatment. These receptors were obtained from a man aged 55-75 years with urothelial cancer.

The CDR3 protein is CASRQDSGVYEQYF. For the CDR3, the DNA is TGTGCCAGCAGACAGGACAGTGGGGTCTACGAGCAGTACTTC. The genes are TRBV4-2 and TRBJ2-7; D might be TRBD1 (6 bases). The germline CDR1 and CDR2 sequences are LGHNA and YNFKEQ. The V end lost 6 bases, the J end lost 3 bases, and 15 bases lay between the germline ends. The CDR3 loop spans 14 amino acids.

This clone has a handful of counts. V gene TRBV4-2 combines with J gene TRBJ2-7, with 9 bases that match TRBD1. The CDR3 sequence is 16 residues long. Germline V gene data show CDR1 as LGHNA and CDR2 as YNFKEQ. The trim removed 2 bases at V and 2 bases at J, leaving 7 bases unmatched. The CDR3 here is CASSQLGGDRAYEQYF. DNA for the CDR3: TGTGCCAGCAGCCAACTAGGTGGGGACAGGGCCTACGAGCAGTACTTC.

The chain couples TRBV6-6 to TRBJ2-2, with 7 positions matching TRBD1. V dropped 0 bases and J dropped 5; count of bases not matched to a gene: 6. This CDR3 has 16 residues. CDR1 is MNHNY, CDR2 SVGAGI, per germline (reference sequence). The CDR3 region has the DNA TGTGCCAGCAGTTACTCGCTGGGGACAGTAACCGGGGAGCTGTTTTTT. This translates into CASSYSLGTVTGELFF.

The chain is built from TRBV2 and TRBJ2-5; 11 bases match TRBD2. This CDR3 is built from 15 residues. V was clipped by 6 bases and J by 6 bases; unmatched bases: 9. Germline loops: CDR1 SNHLY, CDR2 FYNNEI. CDR3 region: CASRSFGTSGQTQYF. In DNA, the CDR3 is TGTGCCAGCAGATCCTTCGGGACTAGCGGCCAGACCCAGTACTTC.

The V and J genes are TRBV10-3 and TRBJ1-2; D is perhaps TRBD1 (6 bases). Germline V gene lookup returns CDR1 ENHRY and CDR2 SYGVKD. The CDR3 loop spans 14 amino acids. V shed 0 bases and J shed 4 bases, with 9 bases lying between them. The CDR3 sequence is CAISESGGPYGYTF. As DNA, the CDR3 is TGTGCCATCAGTGAGTCGGGGGGGCCCTATGGCTACACCTTC.

The CDR3 protein is CASRQGQGNEKLFF. CDR3 sequence (DNA): TGCGCCAGCAGACAGGGACAGGGTAATGAAAAACTGTTTTTT. The chain is built from TRBV5-1 and TRBJ1-4; 9 bases agree with TRBD1. The CDR3 sequence is 14 residues long. CDR1 is SGHRS, CDR2 YFSETQ, per germline. The trim removed 5 bases at V and 4 bases at J, leaving 3 bases unmatched.

The CDR3 is CAISERLAASGNTIYF. The CDR3 bases are TGTGCCATCAGTGAGCGCTTGGCGGCCTCTGGAAACACCATATATTTT. V usage is TRBV10-3 and J usage is TRBJ1-3; no clear D. Germline loops: CDR1 ENHRY, CDR2 SYGVKD. The V gene lost 2 bases and the J gene lost 0 bases, with 11 bases spanning the gap. The CDR3 has 16 residues.

The rearrangement uses TRBV9 and TRBJ2-1, with TRBD2 matching 9 bases. V shed 0 bases, J shed 6 bases, and the junction held 10 bases outside the gene matches. Germline V gene lookup returns CDR1 SGDLS and CDR2 YYNGEE. There are 17 residues in the CDR3. The CDR3 DNA is TGTGCCAGCAGCGTAGGTTCTAGCGGGGTTCTCGGCAATGAGCAGTTCTTC. It is translated as CASSVGSSGVLGNEQFF.

The chain couples TRBV27 to TRBJ1-5; TRBD1 agrees at 7 bases. Trimming cost V 6 bases and J 1 base; bases outside gene matches: 3. This CDR3 has 14 residues. Germline values: CDR1 MNHEY, CDR2 SMNVEV (reference sequence). CDR3: CASSSQGSNQPQHF. The DNA of the CDR3 is TGTGCCAGCAGCTCACAGGGGAGCAATCAGCCCCAGCATTTT.

The chain is built from TRBV2 and TRBJ2-7, with TRBD1 identical over 9 bases. The trim removed 4 bases at V and 6 bases at J, leaving 7 bases unmatched. The germline gives CDR1 SNHLY, CDR2 FYNNEI. The CDR3 has 14 amino acids. The CDR3: CASSADRGSGEQYF. The CDR3, as DNA: TGTGCCAGCAGTGCGGACAGGGGATCGGGCGAGCAGTACTTC.

CDR3 bases: TGCGCCAGCAGCAGGGGGACAGGGAGTTACGGTCAGCCCCAGCATTTT. The encoded protein is CASSRGTGSYGQPQHF. The chain recombines TRBV5-1 with TRBJ1-5; 9 bases agree with TRBD1. This CDR3 has 16 amino acids. The junction had 11 bases not matched to a gene; V was cut back by 4 bases and J by 6 bases. The germline V gene has CDR1 SGHRS and CDR2 YFSETQ.

The chain recombines TRBV4-1 with TRBJ2-7; D is undetermined. Trimming shortened V by 0 bases and J by 1 base, and 10 bases separated the two germline ends. The germline V gene encodes CDR1 MGHRA and CDR2 YSYEKL. The CDR3 has 15 residues. This CDR3 is CASSQEHIPSYEQYF. Here the CDR3 DNA reads TGCGCCAGCAGCCAAGAACACATACCGTCCTACGAGCAGTACTTC.

The chain recombines TRBV19 with TRBJ2-1; weak D call: TRBD2 (5 bases). The CDR3 consists of 15 residues. Germline CDR1 reads LNHDA; CDR2 reads SQIVND (reference sequence). Trimming removed 7 bases at V and 4 bases at J, with 17 bases between. The CDR3, as DNA: TGTGCCAGTACCGCCTGGCGGGCGAAATACAATGAGCAGTTCTTC. The encoded protein is CASTAWRAKYNEQFF. Full variable domain (outside the CDR3, taken from reference TRBV19 and TRBJ2-1): DGGITQSPKYLFRKEGQNVTLSCEQNLNHDAMYWYRQDPGQGLRLIYYSQIVNDFQKGDIAEGYSVSREKKESFPLTVTSAQKNPTAFYLCASTAWRAKYNEQFFGPGTRLTVL.

This clone was detected only a few times. The chain recombines TRBV5-6 with TRBJ2-5; 12 bases agree with TRBD2. The CDR3 is 15 residues long. CDR1 is SGHDT and CDR2 is YYEEEE in the germline V gene. J was trimmed by 2 bases and V by 5 bases; bases with no gene match: 4. The CDR3 loop reads CASSLLAGGQETQYF. CDR3 bases: TGTGCCAGCAGTTTACTAGCGGGGGGACAAGAGACCCAGTACTTC.

This chain uses TRBV2 with TRBJ2-1; the D gene is possibly TRBD1 (6 bases). The CDR3 loop spans 15 amino acids. V lost 5 bases to trimming and J lost 9 bases, with 20 bases between them. Germline V gene sequence: CDR1 SNHLY, CDR2 FYNNEI. The CDR3 nucleotides are TGTGCCAGCAGTCCCCAGTTAGGGGGATTGCCTGAGCAGTTCTTC. Amino acid sequence: CASSPQLGGLPEQFF.

This clone was observed once. The rearrangement joins TRBV19 to TRBJ1-1, with D maybe TRBD1 (6 bases). CDR1 and CDR2 (germline): LNHDA, SQIVND (reference sequence). The CDR3 has 16 residues. Trimming took off 6 bases at V and 2 bases at J, with 19 bases between the two ends. For the CDR3, the DNA is TGTGCCAGTAGCAAAGGATCCGGGACACCTAACACTGAAGCTTTCTTT. Its protein is CASSKGSGTPNTEAFF.

The chain uses TRBV7-2 and TRBJ2-2; D uncertain. Trimming cost V 1 base and J 1 base, with 4 bases left between them. This CDR3 contains 14 residues. Germline CDR1 and CDR2: SGHTA and FQGNSA. The CDR3 DNA is TGTGCCAGCAGCTTAGGACAGAACACCGGGGAGCTGTTTTTT. The encoded protein is CASSLGQNTGELFF.

This chain connects TRBV25-1 to TRBJ2-5; weak D call: TRBD1 (6 bases). The CDR3 spans 16 residues. Per germline, CDR1 MGHDK and CDR2 SYGVNS. The V end lost 3 bases, the J end lost 4 bases, and 18 bases lay between the germline ends. The CDR3 spells CASSDPSGDPLETQYF. For the CDR3, the DNA is TGTGCCAGCAGTGACCCTTCAGGGGACCCGCTAGAGACCCAGTACTTC.

The gene calls are TRBV10-2 and TRBJ1-2, with D possibly being TRBD1 (6 bases). Per germline, CDR1 WSHSY and CDR2 SAAADI. Trimming pared 6 bases from V and 8 bases from J, leaving 13 bases between. The CDR3 runs to 12 residues. The CDR3 sequence is CASRDGQYGYTF. For the CDR3, the DNA is TGCGCCAGCAGAGACGGACAGTACGGCTACACCTTC.

This clone has only a few counts. The chain links TRBV27 to TRBJ2-4, with D unclear. The germline gives CDR1 MNHEY, CDR2 SMNVEV (reference sequence). Deletions cut 4 bases from V and 1 base from J, with 5 bases between. CDR3 size: 13 residues. CDR3 sequence (DNA): TGTGCCAGCAGTTATTCGGCCAAAAACATTCAGTACTTC. It specifies CASSYSAKNIQYF.

This chain links TRBV6-5 with TRBJ1-4; tentative D call: TRBD1 (6 bases). This CDR3 contains 14 residues. V lost 2 bases to trimming and J lost 4 bases, with 8 bases between them. The germline V gene has CDR1 MNHEY and CDR2 SVGAGI. This CDR3 is CASSYGQFNEKLFF. For the CDR3, the DNA is TGTGCCAGCAGTTACGGACAGTTTAATGAAAAACTGTTTTTT.

J is TRBJ2-1 and V is TRBV10-3, with D tentatively TRBD2 (6 bases). Trimming shortened V by 6 bases and J by 5 bases, and 8 bases separated the two germline ends. CDR1 and CDR2 from the germline V gene are ENHRY and SYGVKD. The CDR3 has 12 residues. The CDR3 DNA follows: TGTGCCATCAGGGGGGGAGACAATGAGCAGTTCTTC. Residues: CAIRGGDNEQFF.

The rearrangement uses TRBV2 and TRBJ2-7; D ambiguous. This CDR3 has 12 amino acids. V was clipped by 4 bases and J by 4 bases, with 8 bases between them. Germline V gives CDR1 SNHLY, CDR2 FYNNEI. This CDR3 reads CASSVKAYEQYF. The CDR3 coding sequence is TGTGCCAGCAGTGTAAAAGCTTACGAGCAGTACTTC. Together with reference TRBV2 and TRBJ2-7, the CDR3 gives the full variable domain: EPEVTQTPSHQVTQMGQEVILRCVPISNHLYFYWYRQILGQKVEFLVSFYNNEISEKSEIFDDQFSVERPDGSNFTLKIRSTKLEDSAMYFCASSVKAYEQYFGPGTRLTVT.

The CDR3 spells CASSLRDRGVEGYTF. For the CDR3, the DNA is TGTGCCAGCAGTCTCCGGGACAGGGGAGTGGAGGGCTACACCTTC. The chain recombines TRBV6-1 with TRBJ1-2; TRBD1 matches at 10 bases. Germline values: CDR1 MNHNS, CDR2 SASEGT. Unmatched junction bases numbered 11, after V lost 5 bases and J lost 8 bases. There are 15 residues in the CDR3.

The rearrangement joins TRBV5-4 to TRBJ1-5; D gene unclear. CDR1 and CDR2 from the germline V gene are SGHNT and YYREEE (reference sequence). This CDR3 is 15 amino acids long. Trimming removed 0 bases at V and 4 bases at J, with 11 bases between. The CDR3 DNA reads TGTGCCAGCAGCTTGGACAGCAGCTCTAATCAGCCCCAGCATTTT. The encoded protein is CASSLDSSSNQPQHF.